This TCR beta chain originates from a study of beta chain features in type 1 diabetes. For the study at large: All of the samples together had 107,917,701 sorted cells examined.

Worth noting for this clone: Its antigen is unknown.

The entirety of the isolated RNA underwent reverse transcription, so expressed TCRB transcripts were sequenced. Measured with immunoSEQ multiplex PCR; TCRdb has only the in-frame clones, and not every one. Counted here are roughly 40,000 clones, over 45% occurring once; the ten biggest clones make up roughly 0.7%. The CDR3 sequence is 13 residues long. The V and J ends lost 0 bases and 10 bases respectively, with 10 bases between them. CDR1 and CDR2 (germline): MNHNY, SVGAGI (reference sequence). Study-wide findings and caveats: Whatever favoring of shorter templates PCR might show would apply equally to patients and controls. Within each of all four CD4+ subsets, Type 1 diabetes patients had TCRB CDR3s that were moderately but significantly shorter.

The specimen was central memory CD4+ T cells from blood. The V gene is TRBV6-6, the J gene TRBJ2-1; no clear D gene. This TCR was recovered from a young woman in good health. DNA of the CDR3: TGTGCCAGCAGTTACTCGAGAGGTTTCGAGCAGTTCTTC. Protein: CASSYSRGFEQFF.